Below, 19 T cell receptor beta chains from the same sample are listed, as sequenced in a study of cytomegalovirus exposure and HLA in healthy donors. PCR primers comprised 60 Vbeta and 13 Jbeta primers. Sequencing used immunoSEQ multiplex PCR; TCRdb keeps in-frame clones, though not all of them. The table lists around 60,000 clones, 80% of them singletons. The sample consisted of PBMCs. Receptors originate from a male donor in good health and CMV-seronegative.

This chain joins TRBV2 and TRBJ2-7; 9 bases match TRBD1. The CDR3 runs to 14 residues. Germline V gives CDR1 SNHLY, CDR2 FYNNEI. V lost 10 bases and J lost 5; bases outside the gene matches: 12. The CDR3 here is CATRGTGRKNEQYF. The CDR3 DNA is TGTGCCACCAGGGGGACAGGGCGTAAAAACGAGCAGTACTTC.

The chain carries TRBV2 and TRBJ1-1; weak D call: TRBD1 (6 bases). CDR3 size: 14 residues. Trimming removed 4 bases from V and 5 bases from J, with 14 bases in between. The germline V gene has CDR1 SNHLY and CDR2 FYNNEI. The CDR3 sequence: CASSASGESTEAFF. In nucleotides, the CDR3 is TGTGCCAGCAGTGCGTCAGGGGAGAGTACTGAAGCTTTCTTT. Looking up the rest from reference TRBV2 and TRBJ1-1 gives the full variable domain: EPEVTQTPSHQVTQMGQEVILRCVPISNHLYFYWYRQILGQKVEFLVSFYNNEISEKSEIFDDQFSVERPDGSNFTLKIRSTKLEDSAMYFCASSASGESTEAFFGQGTRLTVV.

The CDR3 nucleotides read TGCAGTGCTGCCGGGGAACTATCCTACACCTTC. Encoded protein: CSAAGELSYTF. The chain employs TRBV20-1 and TRBJ1-2; D call uncertain. Germline-derived CDR1 and CDR2 are DFQATT and SNEGSKA (reference sequence). The CDR3 totals 11 residues. The V end was cut by 5 bases, the J end by 10 bases, with 14 bases between.

This clone was recorded a few times. V is TRBV6-6 and J is TRBJ1-5; 8 nucleotides agree with TRBD1. The CDR3 covers 13 residues. V shed 8 bases and J 3 bases; nucleotides not matched to a gene: 3. The V gene's germline CDR1 is MNHNY and CDR2 SVGAGI (reference sequence). The CDR3 loop is CASWTGFNQPQHF. The CDR3 DNA is TGTGCCAGCTGGACAGGGTTCAATCAGCCCCAGCATTTT.

The chain uses TRBV11-3 and TRBJ1-1, with 7 bases lining up with TRBD1. V was pared by 5 bases and J by 4 bases, with 4 bases of the junction left unmatched. CDR3 length: 13 residues. Per the germline V gene, CDR1 is SGHNT and CDR2 is YENEEA. CDR3 nucleotides: TGTGCCAGCAGCCCGGGGGACAGCACTGAAGCTTTCTTT. Residues: CASSPGDSTEAFF.

The chain has TRBV4-3 and TRBJ1-2, with D possibly being TRBD1 (5 bases). CDR3 size: 15 residues. V was cut by 2 bases and J by 4 bases, with 14 bases left in between. Germline assignment: CDR1 LGHNA and CDR2 YSLEER. CDR3 protein: CASSQFFTGVYGYTF. CDR3 bases: TGCGCCAGCAGCCAATTTTTTACAGGTGTCTATGGCTACACCTTC.

A note on this clone: One junction end disagrees with the germline gene, perhaps due to a read error. This chain uses TRBV19 with TRBJ2-4, with 13 bases fitting TRBD2. Germline V CDR1 and CDR2: LNHDA, SQIVND (reference sequence). The CDR3 loop spans 16 amino acids. For the CDR3, the DNA is TGTGCCGGTAGTTCACCGGGACTAGCGGGGCAAAACATTCAGTACTTC. Translating it yields CAGSSPGLAGQNIQYF.

The chain is built from TRBV27 and TRBJ2-5; a weak D match, TRBD2 (6 bases). The germline gives CDR1 MNHEY, CDR2 SMNVEV (reference sequence). This CDR3 spans 18 amino acids. Trimming cost V 4 bases and J 5 bases, with 26 bases left between them. The DNA for the CDR3 is TGTGCCAGCAGTTCCGCCGCTAATGGGAGGCCTCGGGGGGAGACCCAGTACTTC. This gives the protein CASSSAANGRPRGETQYF.

The rearrangement links TRBV7-6 to TRBJ1-2, with D possibly matching TRBD1 (5 bases). Trimming left V 2 bases short and J 6 bases short, with 16 bases between. Germline V gene lookup returns CDR1 SGHVS and CDR2 FNYEAQ. CDR3 size: 15 residues. The CDR3 spells CASSLRGIRSDGYTF. CDR3 coding DNA: TGTGCCAGCAGCTTACGGGGGATTCGATCGGATGGCTACACCTTC.

The sample holds a few counts of this clone. This chain connects TRBV4-3 to TRBJ2-7; 9 bases line up with TRBD1. The CDR3 extends over 14 amino acids. The trim removed 3 bases at V and 2 bases at J, leaving 2 bases unmatched. Germline CDR1 and CDR2: LGHNA and YSLEER. CDR3: CASSQRQGAYEQYF. CDR3 coding DNA: TGCGCCAGCAGCCAGAGACAGGGGGCCTACGAGCAGTACTTC.

J is TRBJ2-7 and V is TRBV18, with 10 bases fitting TRBD1. Germline lookup yields CDR1 KGHSH and CDR2 LQKENI. Trimming at V came to 4 bases and at J to 5 bases, leaving 5 bases not matched to a gene. The CDR3 has 14 residues. The CDR3 coding sequence is TGTGCCAGCTCACTGGGACAGGGGATCCACGAGCAGTACTTC. Translating it yields CASSLGQGIHEQYF.

The rearrangement uses TRBV2 and TRBJ2-7, with TRBD2 matching 10 bases. CDR3 size: 14 residues. Germline V lookup: CDR1 SNHLY, CDR2 FYNNEI. J gave up 3 bases and V 10 bases, and 9 bases lay outside the gene matches. CDR3 bases: TGTGCCACCAGATTTAGCGGGGGGTTCTACGAGCAGTACTTC. It translates to CATRFSGGFYEQYF.

J is TRBJ2-7 and V is TRBV28; maybe TRBD2 (7 bases). CDR1 is MDHEN and CDR2 is SYDVKM in the germline V gene. V shed 2 bases and J shed 2 bases, with 10 bases lying between them. CDR3 length equals 14 residues. The CDR3 loop reads CASSLKGGTYEQYF. For the CDR3, the DNA is TGTGCCAGCAGTTTAAAGGGGGGGACCTACGAGCAGTACTTC.

This chain joins TRBV5-6 and TRBJ2-1, with TRBD2 identical over 9 bases. CDR3 size: 16 residues. Germline CDR1 and CDR2: SGHDT and YYEEEE. With V trimmed by 2 bases and J by 4 bases, 7 bases remained unmatched. The CDR3 spells CASSLLAGELYNEQFF. CDR3 nucleotide sequence: TGTGCCAGCAGCTTACTAGCGGGCGAGTTATACAATGAGCAGTTCTTC.

This clone was seen a handful of times. The CDR3 DNA is TGTGCCAGTAGCAGTTCCGGGACAGCTATTGAAGCTTTCTTT. Protein product: CASSSSGTAIEAFF. The chain combines TRBV19 with TRBJ1-1; 7 nucleotides match TRBD1. The trim removed 6 bases at V and 7 bases at J, leaving 11 bases unmatched. The germline gives CDR1 LNHDA, CDR2 SQIVND (reference sequence). The CDR3 length is 14 residues.

In this sample, this clone turned up a few times. V usage is TRBV11-2 and J usage is TRBJ2-7; TRBD2 matches at 12 bases. With 5 bases clipped from V and 4 bases from J, the junction kept 3 bases outside the gene matches. The CDR3 is made up of 14 amino acids. Germline V gene sequence: CDR1 SGHAT, CDR2 FQNNGV. CDR3 DNA sequence: TGTGCCAGCAGCGCTAGCGGGGGGGGGTACGAGCAGTACTTC. Its translation is CASSASGGGYEQYF.

V is TRBV19 and J is TRBJ2-1; D not certain. Looked up from germline, CDR1 is LNHDA and CDR2 is SQIVND (reference sequence). This CDR3 region has 15 residues. Trimming shortened V by 6 bases and J by 6 bases, and 18 bases separated the two germline ends. The CDR3: CASRLSAGAFNEQFF. CDR3 nucleotide sequence: TGTGCCAGTAGGTTAAGCGCCGGAGCTTTCAATGAGCAGTTCTTC. The full variable domain, with the rest looked up from reference TRBV19 and TRBJ2-1, is DGGITQSPKYLFRKEGQNVTLSCEQNLNHDAMYWYRQDPGQGLRLIYYSQIVNDFQKGDIAEGYSVSREKKESFPLTVTSAQKNPTAFYLCASRLSAGAFNEQFFGPGTRLTVL.

The chain has TRBV30 and TRBJ2-4, with D possibly TRBD1 on 5 matching bases. The length of the CDR3 is 16 residues. The germline V and J ends were trimmed by 0 bases and 4 bases, with 16 bases remaining between them. Germline V gives CDR1 GTSNPN, CDR2 SVGIG (reference sequence). The CDR3 loop reads CAWSVSFRAGKNIQYF. Written as DNA, the CDR3 is TGTGCCTGGAGTGTATCGTTCAGGGCCGGGAAAAACATTCAGTACTTC.

The chain couples TRBV5-1 to TRBJ2-7; 8 bases are shared with TRBD1. This CDR3 has 17 residues. Trimming took 3 bases from V and 1 from J; bases not matched to a gene: 12. CDR1 SGHRS and CDR2 YFSETQ come from the germline V gene. This chain's CDR3 is CASSSKNGQGPSYEQYF. CDR3 nucleotides: TGCGCCAGCAGCTCAAAGAACGGACAGGGCCCGTCCTACGAGCAGTACTTC.